The T cell receptor beta chain described here comes from a study of blood T cell repertoires in COVID-19. This CDR3 contains 15 residues. V was cut by 5 bases and J by 2 bases, with 14 bases left in between. Germline CDR1 and CDR2: SGHTS and YDEGEE. TCRdb's table, derived via immunoSEQ multiplex PCR, lists solely in-frame clones and lacks some. Of approximately 220,000 clones listed, 83% are singletons. This clonotype originated in a woman between 50 and 59 years old who had been exposed to COVID-19. Sequencing was carried out using PBMCs or T cells enriched from blood (not recorded which). J is TRBJ1-5 and V is TRBV5-8; D ambiguous. The CDR3 loop is CASSPSRYGNQPQHF. The CDR3, as DNA: TGTGCCAGCAGTCCCTCGAGATACGGCAATCAGCCCCAGCATTTT.